Presented here are 12 T cell receptor beta chains from one specimen sequenced in a study of resident and recirculating memory T cells in vitiligo. The data were produced by immunoSEQ multiplex PCR, yet TCRdb's version contains in-frame clones alone and is incomplete. The sample's table shows dozens of clones. The source material was lesional skin. The source is a male donor with vitiligo.

This chain joins TRBV7-9 and TRBJ2-1, with 9 bases fitting TRBD2. Germline assignment: CDR1 SEHNR and CDR2 FQNEAQ (reference sequence). V trimming: 3 bases; J trimming: 0 bases; junction bases outside the gene matches: 3. The CDR3 is 16 amino acids. CDR3 protein: CASSFSGGPSYNEQFF. Here the CDR3 DNA reads TGTGCCAGCAGCTTTAGCGGGGGCCCCTCCTACAATGAGCAGTTCTTC.

The rearrangement uses TRBV28 and TRBJ2-1, with a tentative D call TRBD2 (5 bases). CDR3 size: 17 residues. The ends were cut back, 7 bases at V and 0 bases at J, with 19 bases in the middle. CDR1 is MDHEN and CDR2 is SYDVKM in the germline V gene. The CDR3 region is CASTSAGQRTSYNEQFF. The CDR3 DNA reads TGTGCCAGCACTTCTGCCGGCCAGCGGACCTCCTACAATGAGCAGTTCTTC. Full variable domain (outside the CDR3, taken from reference TRBV28 and TRBJ2-1): DVKVTQSSRYLVKRTGEKVFLECVQDMDHENMFWYRQDPGLGLRLIYFSYDVKMKEKGDIPEGYSVSREKKERFSLILESASTNQTSMYLCASTSAGQRTSYNEQFFGPGTRLTVL.

This sequence joins TRBV27 and TRBJ2-3; the match to TRBD2 covers 7 bases. This CDR3 is 16 amino acids long. Germline V lookup: CDR1 MNHEY, CDR2 SMNVEV (reference sequence). The trim removed 5 bases at V and 0 bases at J, leaving 8 bases unmatched. In nucleotides, the CDR3 is TGTGCCAGCAGTGCCGGACTAGGTGGGAGCACAGATACGCAGTATTTT. Protein: CASSAGLGGSTDTQYF.

The chain has TRBV4-2 and TRBJ1-1, with D possibly TRBD1 on 5 matching bases. CDR1 is LGHNA and CDR2 is YNFKEQ in the germline V gene. The CDR3 has 17 residues. V dropped 4 bases and J dropped 2 bases, with 20 bases sitting between them. The CDR3 DNA reads TGTGCCAGCAGCCTACAAGGGGTGGGAAGGGGAAACACTGAAGCTTTCTTT. It codes for CASSLQGVGRGNTEAFF.

The chain is built from TRBV2 and TRBJ2-4; 7 bases fit TRBD1. CDR3 length equals 16 residues. Germline-derived CDR1 and CDR2 are SNHLY and FYNNEI. V trimming: 6 bases; J trimming: 1 base; junction bases outside the gene matches: 9. This CDR3 is CASSVDRAGAKNIQYF. The CDR3 coding sequence is TGTGCCAGCAGCGTAGACAGGGCTGGGGCCAAAAACATTCAGTACTTC. Based on the CDR3 plus reference TRBV2 and TRBJ2-4, the full variable domain is EPEVTQTPSHQVTQMGQEVILRCVPISNHLYFYWYRQILGQKVEFLVSFYNNEISEKSEIFDDQFSVERPDGSNFTLKIRSTKLEDSAMYFCASSVDRAGAKNIQYFGAGTRLSVL.

J is TRBJ2-5 and V is TRBV13; D is undetermined. CDR1 is PRHDT and CDR2 is FYEKMQ in the germline V gene (reference sequence). Trimming removed 3 bases from V and 4 bases from J, with 6 bases in between. The CDR3 contains 12 residues. The CDR3 DNA reads as TGTGCCAGCAGCTTTAATGTAGAGACCCAGTACTTC. Protein sequence: CASSFNVETQYF.

This clone appeared a few times. V usage is TRBV1 and J usage is TRBJ2-6; TRBD2, the table's D call, lacks a check against the DNA. TRBV1 is termed a pseudogene. The CDR3 covers 18 residues. Here the CDR3 DNA reads TGCACCAGCAGGGCGGGGAGTTTGTGCACAAGTCGGGCCAACGTCCTGACTTTC. Amino acid sequence: CTSRAGSLCTSRANVLTF.

The chain carries TRBV7-4 and TRBJ1-2; no clear D gene. Trimming removed 5 bases at V and 4 bases at J, with 20 bases between. Germline CDR1 SGHVT, CDR2 SQSDAQ. This CDR3 is 16 amino acids long. The CDR3 reads CASSRRTARKTYGYTF. For the CDR3, the DNA is TGTGCCAGCAGCAGAAGAACAGCTCGAAAGACCTATGGCTACACCTTC.

As for this clone: Within the sample, other DNA sequences also encode this same CDR3. V gene TRBV7-8 combines with J gene TRBJ1-4; D is perhaps TRBD1 (5 bases). Trimming pared 0 bases from V and 8 bases from J, leaving 19 bases between. CDR1 and CDR2 from the germline V gene are SGHVS and FQNEAQ. This CDR3 is built from 17 residues. CDR3: CASSLALIGGVEEKLFF. DNA for the CDR3: TGTGCCAGCAGCTTAGCCCTAATCGGGGGAGTCGAGGAAAAACTGTTTTTT.

The CDR3: CASSSLVASGGETQYF. CDR3 nucleotides: TGTGCCAGCAGCTCCCTGGTAGCTAGCGGGGGAGAGACCCAGTACTTC. The V and J genes are TRBV7-9 and TRBJ2-5; TRBD2 matches 10 bases. The length of the CDR3 is 16 residues. V shed 4 bases, J shed 4 bases, and the junction held 9 bases outside the gene matches. Germline CDR1 SEHNR, CDR2 FQNEAQ (reference sequence). Filled out from reference TRBV7-9 and TRBJ2-5, the complete variable domain reads DTGVSQNPRHKITKRGQNVTFRCDPISEHNRLYWYRQTLGQGPEFLTYFQNEAQLEKSRLLSDRFSAERPKGSFSTLEIQRTEQGDSAMYLCASSSLVASGGETQYFGPGTRLLVL.

This chain connects TRBV4-3 to TRBJ1-2; D is possibly TRBD1 (5 bases). V was trimmed by 0 bases and J by 8 bases, leaving 19 bases between them. Germline-derived CDR1 and CDR2 are LGHNA and YSLEER. CDR3 length: 16 residues. The CDR3 here is CASSQDFWVRVYGYTF. CDR3 nucleotide sequence: TGCGCCAGCAGCCAAGATTTCTGGGTCAGGGTTTACGGCTACACCTTC.

The rearrangement joins TRBV4-3 to TRBJ1-2; possibly TRBD1 for D (5 bases). The CDR3 has 16 residues. The germline CDR1 and CDR2 sequences are LGHNA and YSLEER. V was trimmed by 0 bases and J by 8 bases, leaving 19 bases between them. CDR3 nucleotides: TGCGCCAGCAGCCAAGATCTCTGGGTCAGGGTTTACGGCTACACCTTC. Encoded protein: CASSQDLWVRVYGYTF.